This TCR beta chain derives from a study of cytomegalovirus exposure and HLA in healthy donors. Overall study findings and caveats: A later analysis found TCR association rates differed by HLA locus, highest for DRB1 and lowest for HLA-C.

A note on this clone: What it recognizes is unknown.

Unmatched junction bases numbered 13, after V lost 5 bases and J lost 7 bases. Germline-derived CDR1 and CDR2 are MNHNY and SVGAGI (reference sequence). This CDR3 has 16 residues. The PCR made use of 60 Vbeta and 13 Jbeta primers. Generated by immunoSEQ multiplex PCR, the TCRdb table keeps only in-frame clones and is missing some. The top ten clones hold around 1.7% of a sample with 190,000 or so clones, 83% of them seen once. The sample comprised PBMCs. The sequence came from a man aged 50 or older in good health and CMV-seronegative. V gene TRBV6-6 combines with J gene TRBJ1-1; 10 nucleotides match TRBD1. The CDR3 region is CASSHRDRGIRGEAFF. Written as DNA, the CDR3 is TGTGCCAGCAGTCACCGGGACAGGGGTATTCGGGGTGAAGCTTTCTTT.